This passage covers 5 T cell receptor beta chains from one sample sequenced in a study of T cell repertoires in cytomegalovirus infection. Antigens for these TCRs are unknown. TCRdb re-called the reads with MiXCR, one entry per CDR3 protein. The table includes approximately 30,000 distinct CDR3 sequences, 15% to 20% detected once. Sequencing was performed on CD8+ T cells from cultured PBMCs, taken from culture after CMV antigen stimulation. These receptor sequences come from a human donor in good health (CMV status not recorded). Some clones in this sample may be carry-over from other donors' samples.

This clonotype was observed a handful of times. The J gene is TRBJ2-2, the V gene TRBV7-9; TRBD2 matches 7 bases. Germline V gene sequence: CDR1 SEHNR, CDR2 FQNEAQ (reference sequence). Trimming at V came to 1 base and at J to 1 base, leaving 3 bases not matched to a gene. The CDR3 is made up of 16 amino acids. The CDR3 loop is CASSLEASGNTGELFF. The CDR3 nucleotides are TGTGCCAGCAGCTTAGAAGCTAGCGGGAACACCGGGGAGCTGTTTTTT. The full variable domain, completed using reference TRBV7-9 and TRBJ2-2, is DTGVSQNPRHKITKRGQNVTFRCDPISEHNRLYWYRQTLGQGPEFLTYFQNEAQLEKSRLLSDRFSAERPKGSFSTLEIQRTEQGDSAMYLCASSLEASGNTGELFFGEGSRLTVL.

This clonotype was found a few times. This sequence joins TRBV7-2 and TRBJ2-1; 12 nucleotides line up with TRBD2. The CDR3 loop spans 18 amino acids. The germline V gene has CDR1 SGHTA and CDR2 FQGNSA. With V trimmed by 4 bases and J by 7 bases, 14 bases remained unmatched. Here the CDR3 DNA reads TGTGCCAGCAGCTCCCATAAAACCGGACTAGCGGGGAATAATGAGCAGTTCTTC. Its protein is CASSSHKTGLAGNNEQFF.

Ten or more counts support this clonotype. The rearrangement links TRBV19 to TRBJ2-7; no clear D gene. Germline loops: CDR1 LNHDA, CDR2 SQIVND (reference sequence). This CDR3 region has 12 residues. V was clipped by 1 base and J by 5 bases, with 6 bases between them. The CDR3 DNA sequence: TGTGCCAGTAGTATAGTTCCCGACGAGCAGTACTTC. Residues: CASSIVPDEQYF.

For this clonotype: With a much larger clone just one base away, this may be a read error. V gene TRBV7-2 combines with J gene TRBJ1-5, with D unclear. Between the trimmed V and J ends, which lost 1 base and 3 bases, there was a span of 10 bases. The CDR3 is 15 amino acids. CDR1 SGHTA and CDR2 FQGNSA come from the germline V gene. CDR3 loop: CASSLELPANQPQHF. The CDR3 DNA sequence: TGTGCCAGCAGCTTAGAGTTGCCAGCCAATCAGCCCCAGCATTTT. The full variable domain, with the rest looked up from reference TRBV7-2 and TRBJ1-5, is GAGVSQSPSNKVTEKGKDVELRCDPISGHTALYWYRQSLGQGLEFLIYFQGNSAPDKSGLPSDRFSAERTGGSVSTLTIQRTQQEDSAVYLCASSLELPANQPQHFGDGTRLSIL.

V usage is TRBV7-8 and J usage is TRBJ2-5; TRBD2 matches at 14 bases. The V segment lost 8 bases and the J segment 5 bases; nucleotides outside the gene matches: 10. The CDR3 sequence is 16 residues long. Germline CDR1 reads SGHVS; CDR2 reads FQNEAQ. DNA of the CDR3: TGTGCCAGCCGGGGACTAGCGGGGGCCCTTGGGGAGACCCAGTACTTC. It yields the protein CASRGLAGALGETQYF.